Each of the 23 T cell receptor beta chains below was sequenced from the same sample in a study of blood T cells in healthy people across ages. The authors ran a second PCR of roughly 7 to 11 cycles using a sample-barcoded 5' primer and a J-beta primer mix. TCRdb passed the 5' RACE reads through MiXCR, listing each CDR3 protein once. The sample has 780,000 or so distinct CDR3 sequences, roughly 50% seen once. Sequencing input: blood. The receptors derive from a man at least 80 years old in good health.

The chain uses TRBV4-1 and TRBJ2-2; D ambiguous. CDR1 and CDR2 (germline): MGHRA, YSYEKL. CDR3 size: 15 residues. The V end was cut by 5 bases, the J end by 2 bases, with 12 bases between. In DNA form, the CDR3 reads TGCGCCAGCAGCTCAAGACTCCTTAACACCGGGGAGCTGTTTTTT. It translates to CASSSRLLNTGELFF.

V gene TRBV12-3 or TRBV12-4 combines with J gene TRBJ2-7; 12 nucleotides match TRBD2. The CDR3 has 16 residues. The trim removed 6 bases at V and 7 bases at J, leaving 13 bases unmatched. The CDR3 spells CASRPGTSGPYNEQYF. DNA for the CDR3: TGTGCCAGCAGGCCCGGGACTAGCGGGCCCTACAATGAGCAGTACTTC.

The chain recombines TRBV25-1 with TRBJ2-7, with D perhaps matching TRBD2 (5 bases). The CDR3 covers 13 residues. The germline CDR1 and CDR2 sequences are MGHDK and SYGVNS. V lost 10 bases and J 3 bases, leaving 16 bases between the germline ends. The CDR3 nucleotides are TGTGCCACCCTTAGCGACCGGGGCTACGAGCAGTACTTC. Its translation is CATLSDRGYEQYF.

CDR3 bases: TGTGCCAGCAGTTACTGGGGTAGCGGGAGTTCTCGGGAGCAGTACTTC. It encodes CASSYWGSGSSREQYF. The V and J genes are TRBV6-5 and TRBJ2-5; 9 bases align to TRBD2. CDR1 MNHEY and CDR2 SVGAGI come from the germline V gene. Losses at the gene ends were 1 base for V and 11 bases for J; bases not matched to a gene: 14. The CDR3 covers 16 residues.

V gene TRBV5-1 combines with J gene TRBJ1-4, with 8 bases fitting TRBD1. The V and J ends lost 4 bases and 3 bases, in that order; junction bases with no gene match: 8. The CDR3 is 16 amino acids. The germline V gene encodes CDR1 SGHRS and CDR2 YFSETQ. CDR3 in amino acids: CASSPDRGISNEKLFF. In nucleotides, the CDR3 is TGCGCCAGCAGCCCTGACAGGGGTATATCTAATGAAAAACTGTTTTTT.

The V and J genes are TRBV12-3 or TRBV12-4 and TRBJ1-2; the D gene is possibly TRBD1 (5 bases). There are 16 residues in the CDR3. V was trimmed by 3 bases and J by 4 bases, leaving 18 bases between them. The CDR3 sequence: CASSLEGREWGYGYTF. CDR3 bases: TGTGCCAGCAGTTTGGAGGGCAGGGAATGGGGCTATGGCTACACCTTC.

The genes are TRBV2 and TRBJ1-2; 9 bases are a match to TRBD1. The CDR3 extends over 13 amino acids. Losses at the gene ends were 7 bases for V and 7 bases for J; bases not matched to a gene: 7. CDR1 and CDR2 from the germline V gene are SNHLY and FYNNEI. This CDR3 is CASKETGGSGYTF. The CDR3, as DNA: TGTGCCAGCAAAGAGACAGGGGGGTCTGGCTACACCTTC.

V gene TRBV18 combines with J gene TRBJ1-2; D is unresolved. The CDR3 is made up of 15 amino acids. Germline CDR1 KGHSH, CDR2 LQKENI. Trimming pared 5 bases from V and 4 bases from J, leaving 17 bases between. The CDR3 loop reads CASSSVGREPYGYTF. The CDR3 DNA is TGTGCCAGCTCATCGGTTGGAAGGGAGCCCTATGGCTACACCTTC.

The rearrangement links TRBV7-9 to TRBJ2-1, with 8 nucleotides matching TRBD2. From germline, CDR1 is SEHNR and CDR2 FQNEAQ (reference sequence). This CDR3 has 15 residues. With V trimmed by 5 bases and J by 7 bases, 10 bases remained unmatched. CDR3 residues: CASSHPGLARNEQFF. CDR3 sequence (DNA): TGTGCCAGCAGCCACCCTGGACTAGCAAGGAATGAGCAGTTCTTC.

The chain is built from TRBV28 and TRBJ2-1; D remains ambiguous. This CDR3 is built from 12 residues. V lost 5 bases, J lost 4 bases, and 6 bases lay in between. Germline V CDR1 and CDR2: MDHEN, SYDVKM. The CDR3, as DNA: TGTGCCAGCAGTGTCTTTTACAATGAGCAGTTCTTC. It is translated as CASSVFYNEQFF.

The J gene is TRBJ1-1, the V gene TRBV4-1; D is uncertain. In germline, CDR1 is MGHRA, CDR2 YSYEKL. Deletions cut 6 bases from V and 3 bases from J, with 14 bases between. This CDR3 has 14 amino acids. This CDR3 is CASSKIGRYTEAFF. In DNA form, the CDR3 reads TGCGCCAGCAGTAAGATCGGACGTTACACTGAAGCTTTCTTT.

This chain connects TRBV9 to TRBJ2-3; possible D gene TRBD2, 7 bases. The CDR3 loop spans 14 amino acids. Between the trimmed V and J ends, which lost 3 bases and 5 bases, there was a span of 13 bases. CDR1 and CDR2 (germline): SGDLS, YYNGEE. CDR3 loop: CASSAKGGIDTQYF. The CDR3 bases are TGTGCCAGCAGCGCCAAGGGGGGGATAGATACGCAGTATTTT.

The count of this clonotype is one. The junction shows a germline mismatch at one end, possibly a read error. This chain connects TRBV7-2 to TRBJ2-7, with TRBD1 matching 10 bases. Per germline, CDR1 SGHTA and CDR2 FQGNSA. The CDR3 has 15 residues. The CDR3 sequence is CASSRQGAQFYKQYF. CDR3 bases: TGTGCCAGCAGCAGACAGGGGGCTCAGTTCTACAAGCAGTACTTC.

This rearrangement joins TRBV2 to TRBJ1-2; the match to TRBD1 covers 9 bases. Germline CDR1 SNHLY, CDR2 FYNNEI. The CDR3 totals 13 residues. Trimming cost V 4 bases and J 8 bases; bases outside gene matches: 5. CDR3 bases: TGTGCCAGCAGTGTTACAGGGGGCGACGGCTACACCTTC. Encoded protein: CASSVTGGDGYTF.

This clonotype turned up a few times. The V and J genes are TRBV25-1 and TRBJ2-1; TRBD2 matches at 10 bases. The junction had 4 bases not matched to a gene; V was cut back by 6 bases and J by 8 bases. This CDR3 spans 13 amino acids. The germline CDR1 and CDR2 sequences are MGHDK and SYGVNS. CDR3 sequence reads: CASSLAGVYEQFF. In nucleotides, the CDR3 is TGTGCCAGCAGCCTAGCGGGAGTTTATGAGCAGTTCTTC.

This clonotype was observed a few times. V is TRBV18 and J is TRBJ2-4, with a weak D call TRBD1 (6 bases). The CDR3 spans 14 residues. From germline, CDR1 is KGHSH and CDR2 LQKENI. With 6 bases removed from V and 7 bases from J, the gap between germline ends came to 16 bases. DNA of the CDR3: TGTGCCAGCTCGCCAGGGGCCACCGGCAACATTCAGTACTTC. Protein product: CASSPGATGNIQYF.

In its sample, this clonotype was seen a few times. The rearrangement links TRBV7-6 to TRBJ2-7; 7 bases are a match to TRBD2. Germline V gene lookup returns CDR1 SGHVS and CDR2 FNYEAQ. After removal of 11 bases from V and 2 bases from J, the junction contained 15 bases not matched to a gene. This CDR3 spans 15 amino acids. As DNA, the CDR3 is TGTGCCTCAGCAATGTGGAGCGGGAAGACCTACGAGCAGTACTTC. It is translated as CASAMWSGKTYEQYF.

The rearrangement links TRBV7-2 to TRBJ2-7; 10 bases map to TRBD2. Germline V gene sequence: CDR1 SGHTA, CDR2 FQGNSA. Germline trimming cut 2 bases from V and 7 bases from J; bases unmatched to any gene: 11. The CDR3 length is 16 residues. Here the CDR3 reads CASSLRSGRVYNEQYF. The CDR3, as DNA: TGTGCCAGCAGCTTACGGAGCGGGAGGGTCTACAATGAGCAGTACTTC.

The rearrangement joins TRBV9 to TRBJ2-3; D not resolved. The V and J ends lost 0 bases and 1 base respectively, with 12 bases between them. Germline CDR1 reads SGDLS; CDR2 reads YYNGEE. The CDR3 is made up of 16 amino acids. CDR3 protein: CASSVAFTGGTDTQYF. Here the CDR3 DNA reads TGTGCCAGCAGCGTAGCTTTTACGGGTGGCACAGATACGCAGTATTTT.

The chain combines TRBV10-3 with TRBJ2-3; no definite D call. CDR3 length equals 15 residues. Trimming took off 0 bases at V and 3 bases at J, with 10 bases between the two ends. From germline, CDR1 is ENHRY and CDR2 SYGVKD. In DNA form, the CDR3 reads TGTGCCATCAGTGAGTCAGGCAGTCAAACAGATACGCAGTATTTT. Translation gives CAISESGSQTDTQYF.

This rearrangement joins TRBV3-1 to TRBJ2-2; the D is unclear. Germline loops: CDR1 LGHDT, CDR2 YNNKEL (reference sequence). CDR3 length equals 14 residues. V was trimmed by 1 base and J by 2 bases, leaving 5 bases between them. The CDR3: CASSQGPNTGELFF. For the CDR3, the DNA is TGTGCCAGCAGCCAAGGGCCAAACACCGGGGAGCTGTTTTTT.

This clonotype was observed a handful of times. This chain uses TRBV12-3 or TRBV12-4 with TRBJ2-1, with 7 positions matching TRBD2. The J call is uncertain, as TRBJ2-7 better fits the DNA end. This CDR3 region has 15 residues. The CDR3 DNA reads TGTGCCAGCAGGTCTCTAGCGGCCTCCTACAATGAGCAGTACTTC. Translating gives CASRSLAASYNEQYF.

In its sample, this clonotype was seen once. This chain uses TRBV7-3 with TRBJ2-1; 14 bases fit TRBD2. The CDR3 totals 17 residues. Trimming cost V 7 bases and J 7 bases; bases outside gene matches: 12. From germline, CDR1 is SGHTA and CDR2 FQGTGA. The CDR3 loop is CASNPGTSGSLGNEQFF. CDR3 DNA: TGTGCCAGCAACCCAGGGACTAGCGGGAGTTTGGGGAATGAGCAGTTCTTC.